This TCR beta chain was recorded in a study of T cells in Graves' hyperthyroidism and ophthalmopathy. Amplification of TCR beta CDR3 regions was performed using RNA transcripts as template. The TCR CDR3 was amplified in a first-round RT-PCR using the HTBI primer set. Via MiXCR, TCRdb re-called the multiplex PCR reads, giving one row per CDR3 protein. The sample shows a few hundred thousand distinct CDR3 sequences, roughly 46% of them seen only once. Trimming removed 6 bases from V and 6 bases from J; junction bases left unmatched: 5. CDR1 is WSHSY and CDR2 is SAAADI in the germline V gene. The CDR3 is made up of 14 amino acids. Patients aged 18 to 65 with hyperthyroidism were newly diagnosed, with duration under 2 months. Uncontrolled infection, other autoimmune disease, pregnancy or lactation led to exclusion. This clonotype was seen repeatedly, ten times or more. Its specificity is not known. Findings of the study overall: Before onset, by a median of around six months, the model predicted ophthalmopathy. Among clonotypes expanded in thyroid above 0.001, most were also found in blood.

The chain combines TRBV10-2 with TRBJ2-7, with 13 bases fitting TRBD2. The sample was peripheral blood or thyroid tissue (not recorded which). This TCR was recovered from a woman between 18 and 29 years old with Graves' hyperthyroidism. The CDR3 is CASRGTSGISEQYF. The CDR3 region has the DNA TGCGCCAGCAGGGGGACTAGCGGGATCTCCGAGCAGTACTTC.